Shown below are 8 T cell receptor beta chains from a single sample sequenced in a study of cytomegalovirus exposure and HLA in healthy donors. In the PCR, 60 Vbeta and 13 Jbeta primers were used. Measured with immunoSEQ multiplex PCR; TCRdb has only the in-frame clones, and not every one. The sample includes some 120,000 clones, more than 65% of them seen just once. The sample taken for sequencing was PBMCs. The receptor set was obtained from a young man in good health and CMV-seronegative.

V is TRBV5-4 and J is TRBJ2-1; possible D gene TRBD1, 5 bases. From germline, CDR1 is SGHNT and CDR2 YYREEE (reference sequence). This CDR3 has 15 amino acids. V lost 0 bases, J lost 2 bases, and 9 bases lay in between. The CDR3 bases are TGTGCCAGCAGCTTGGCCAGGGCCCCCTACAATGAGCAGTTCTTC. Translation: CASSLARAPYNEQFF. The whole variable domain, filled in from reference TRBV5-4 and TRBJ2-1, reads ETGVTQSPTHLIKTRGQQVTLRCSSQSGHNTVSWYQQALGQGPQFIFQYYREEENGRGNFPPRFSGLQFPNYSSELNVNALELDDSALYLCASSLARAPYNEQFFGPGTRLTVL.

This chain connects TRBV6-1 to TRBJ2-1, with 8 bases fitting TRBD2. The trim removed 6 bases at V and 6 bases at J, leaving 7 bases unmatched. This CDR3 region has 14 residues. Germline CDR1 reads MNHNS; CDR2 reads SASEGT. CDR3 coding DNA: TGTGCCAGCAGCCCGGGGGGGACCCGCAATGAGCAGTTCTTC. It specifies CASSPGGTRNEQFF.

The gene calls are TRBV18 and TRBJ2-7, with a tentative D call TRBD1 (6 bases). Germline V gene data show CDR1 as KGHSH and CDR2 as LQKENI. CDR3 length: 13 residues. The ends were cut back, 5 bases at V and 1 base at J, with 9 bases in the middle. CDR3 nucleotide sequence: TGTGCCAGCTCATCAGGGGCTTCCTACGAGCAGTACTTC. It translates to CASSSGASYEQYF.

The chain combines TRBV7-2 with TRBJ1-2; no clear D. Germline V gene lookup returns CDR1 SGHTA and CDR2 FQGNSA. This CDR3 is 12 amino acids long. Trimming left V 2 bases short and J 5 bases short, with 6 bases between. The CDR3 coding sequence is TGTGCCAGCAGCTTACAGGTTTATGGCTACACCTTC. Its protein is CASSLQVYGYTF.

CDR3 DNA: TGTGCCAGACTCCCCTTGGGGGCGGGGGGCCTCTCCTACAATGAGCAGTTCTTC. It translates to CARLPLGAGGLSYNEQFF. V is TRBV7-9 and J is TRBJ2-1; the match to TRBD2 covers 8 bases. Germline V gene sequence: CDR1 SEHNR, CDR2 FQNEAQ (reference sequence). The CDR3 has 18 residues. Trimming cost V 9 bases and J 0 bases; bases outside gene matches: 16.

This clone was seen a handful of times. The chain joins TRBV5-1 to TRBJ2-3; TRBD1 matches 10 bases. This CDR3 contains 15 residues. V lost 4 bases, J lost 1 base, and 3 bases stayed unmatched. The germline CDR1 and CDR2 sequences are SGHRS and YFSETQ. DNA for the CDR3: TGCGCCAGCAGCCCCGGGACAGGGGGCACAGATACGCAGTATTTT. Translation gives CASSPGTGGTDTQYF.

This clone has only one observation. V and J are TRBV4-1 and TRBJ2-2; TRBD2 matches at 7 bases. Germline CDR1 and CDR2: MGHRA and YSYEKL. The CDR3 is 16 amino acids. V was pared by 2 bases and J by 0 bases, with 3 bases of the junction left unmatched. CDR3 amino acids: CASSQRSGANTGELFF. The CDR3 nucleotides are TGCGCCAGCAGCCAACGAAGCGGGGCGAACACCGGGGAGCTGTTTTTT.

The chain has TRBV5-4 and TRBJ2-3, with D tentatively TRBD1 (6 bases). From germline, CDR1 is SGHNT and CDR2 YYREEE (reference sequence). The germline V and J ends were trimmed by 3 bases and 1 base, with 9 bases remaining between them. The CDR3 spans 14 residues. In nucleotides, the CDR3 is TGTGCCAGCAGCTCCAGACAGGGCACAGATACGCAGTATTTT. Protein: CASSSRQGTDTQYF.